Below, 30 T cell receptor beta chains from the same sample are listed, as sequenced in a study of cytomegalovirus exposure and HLA in healthy donors. 13 Jbeta primers and 60 Vbeta primers were used for the PCR. The assay was immunoSEQ multiplex PCR, and TCRdb's table has in-frame clones only and misses some. The repertoire has about 190,000 clones, roughly 80% of them found once; the top ten carry 6.3%. Specimen: PBMCs. These receptors were collected from a man aged 35 to 55 in good health and CMV-seropositive.

A few counts support this clone. The chain carries TRBV28 and TRBJ1-1, with TRBD1 matching over 7 bases. The germline CDR1 and CDR2 sequences are MDHEN and SYDVKM. Losses at the gene ends were 6 bases for V and 1 base for J; bases not matched to a gene: 8. The CDR3 totals 15 residues. The chain's CDR3 is CASRPKTGSNTEAFF. The CDR3 nucleotides are TGTGCCAGCAGACCGAAGACAGGGTCGAACACTGAAGCTTTCTTT.

The chain has TRBV5-1 and TRBJ2-7, with D possibly being TRBD1 (6 bases). This CDR3 is 12 amino acids long. V lost 4 bases and J lost 5, with 10 bases in between. Per the germline V gene, CDR1 is SGHRS and CDR2 is YFSETQ. CDR3 sequence: CASSQQGDEQYF. CDR3 DNA: TGCGCCAGCAGCCAACAGGGCGACGAGCAGTACTTC. The full variable domain, rest sourced from reference TRBV5-1 and TRBJ2-7, is KAGVTQTPRYLIKTRGQQVTLSCSPISGHRSVSWYQQTPGQGLQFLFEYFSETQRNKGNFPGRFSGRQFSNSRSEMNVSTLELGDSALYLCASSQQGDEQYFGPGTRLTVT.

Comment on this clone: Sequence at one end of the junction differs from germline and may be a read error. The V gene is TRBV7-7, the J gene TRBJ2-2; 8 bases are a match to TRBD2. Germline V gives CDR1 SSHAT, CDR2 FNYEAQ (reference sequence). The CDR3 spans 21 residues. This CDR3 reads CASSLFTGGTWDSTGTGELFF. The DNA of the CDR3 is TGTGCTAGCAGCTTATTTACGGGAGGGACCTGGGATTCGACCGGCACCGGGGAGCTGTTTTTT.

The chain couples TRBV28 to TRBJ1-2; a weak D match, TRBD1 (5 bases). The germline V gene has CDR1 MDHEN and CDR2 SYDVKM. This CDR3 has 14 amino acids. Trimming removed 3 bases from V and 3 bases from J, with 11 bases in between. This chain's CDR3 is CASSFRGTYYGYTF. The CDR3, as DNA: TGTGCCAGCAGTTTCCGGGGGACCTACTATGGCTACACCTTC.

This clone came up a few times. This chain connects TRBV5-6 to TRBJ2-1, with TRBD2 matching 7 bases. This CDR3 region has 18 residues. Germline CDR1 and CDR2: SGHDT and YYEEEE. J lost 5 bases, V lost 3 bases, and 17 bases had no gene match. The CDR3 DNA is TGTGCCAGCAGCTCCCTCTTAAGAGAGCGGGGAAGGGACAATGAGCAGTTCTTC. Translated, it gives CASSSLLRERGRDNEQFF. Complete variable domain (other parts from reference TRBV5-6 and TRBJ2-1): DAGVTQSPTHLIKTRGQQVTLRCSPKSGHDTVSWYQQALGQGPQFIFQYYEEEERQRGNFPDRFSGHQFPNYSSELNVNALLLGDSALYLCASSSLLRERGRDNEQFFGPGTRLTVL.

This chain uses TRBV2 with TRBJ2-7; TRBD1 might be the D (5 bases). Trimming cost V 7 bases and J 3 bases, with 13 bases left between them. CDR3 length: 13 amino acids. From germline, CDR1 is SNHLY and CDR2 FYNNEI. CDR3 loop: CASTPGLGYEQYF. DNA of the CDR3: TGTGCCAGCACACCAGGGCTAGGCTACGAGCAGTACTTC.

In its sample, this clone was seen a few times. The V gene is TRBV9, the J gene TRBJ2-1; 10 bases are shared with TRBD2. The CDR3 extends over 16 amino acids. The V gene's germline CDR1 is SGDLS and CDR2 YYNGEE. Losses at the gene ends were 3 bases for V and 3 bases for J; bases not matched to a gene: 6. DNA for the CDR3: TGTGCCAGCAGCGGTCAGAGCGGGGGGGTCTACAATGAGCAGTTCTTC. Its translation: CASSGQSGGVYNEQFF.

The rearrangement uses TRBV7-2 and TRBJ1-2, with D hard to call. The CDR3 runs 13 residues. Germline CDR1 reads SGHTA; CDR2 reads FQGNSA. V lost 3 bases, J lost 6 bases, and 11 bases lay in between. CDR3 protein: CASSFVRADGYTF. The CDR3 nucleotides read TGTGCCAGCAGCTTCGTAAGAGCGGATGGCTACACCTTC.

This clone was counted a few times. The chain combines TRBV4-3 with TRBJ1-1, with 11 bases identical to TRBD1. With V trimmed by 0 bases and J by 1 base, 1 base remained unmatched. The CDR3 has 16 amino acids. Germline V gene lookup returns CDR1 LGHNA and CDR2 YSLEER. In nucleotides, the CDR3 is TGCGCCAGCAGCCAAGAGGGGACAGGGGGGAACACTGAAGCTTTCTTT. This gives the protein CASSQEGTGGNTEAFF.

V and J are TRBV28 and TRBJ1-2; no clear D. This CDR3 is 12 amino acids long. CDR1 and CDR2 (germline): MDHEN, SYDVKM. The V gene lost 5 bases and the J gene lost 3 bases, with 7 bases spanning the gap. The CDR3 nucleotides are TGTGCCAGCAGTCCCGGTCACTATGGCTACACCTTC. Translating it yields CASSPGHYGYTF.

The gene calls are TRBV7-2 and TRBJ1-5; TRBD1 aligns across 9 bases. CDR1 SGHTA and CDR2 FQGNSA come from the germline V gene. V was pared by 1 base and J by 2 bases, with 3 bases of the junction left unmatched. The CDR3 loop spans 16 amino acids. The CDR3 DNA follows: TGTGCCAGCAGCTTAGAACAGGGGGCACGCAATCAGCCCCAGCATTTT. This encodes CASSLEQGARNQPQHF. The full variable domain, its missing parts supplied by reference TRBV7-2 and TRBJ1-5, is GAGVSQSPSNKVTEKGKDVELRCDPISGHTALYWYRQSLGQGLEFLIYFQGNSAPDKSGLPSDRFSAERTGGSVSTLTIQRTQQEDSAVYLCASSLEQGARNQPQHFGDGTRLSIL.

This rearrangement joins TRBV7-9 to TRBJ1-1; D remains unclear. In germline, CDR1 is SEHNR, CDR2 FQNEAQ (reference sequence). V lost 0 bases and J lost 5, with 10 bases in between. The CDR3 consists of 14 residues. CDR3 coding DNA: TGTGCCAGCAGCTTAGCGGCGGGTCGGACTGAAGCTTTCTTT. This translates into CASSLAAGRTEAFF.

The chain employs TRBV11-3 and TRBJ2-7, with unresolved D. CDR3 length: 13 amino acids. Trimming left V 3 bases short and J 3 bases short, with 9 bases between. The germline CDR1 and CDR2 sequences are SGHNT and YENEEA. The CDR3 reads CASSLNTRYEQYF. CDR3 nucleotides: TGTGCCAGCAGCTTGAATACACGCTACGAGCAGTACTTC.

CDR3 residues: CASSPQGTATYEQYF. The CDR3, as DNA: TGTGCCAGCAGCCCTCAGGGGACCGCTACCTACGAGCAGTACTTC. The J gene is TRBJ2-7, the V gene TRBV7-2; weak D call: TRBD1 (6 bases). Trimming took off 5 bases at V and 2 bases at J, with 16 bases between the two ends. Germline CDR1 is SGHTA and CDR2 is FQGNSA. This CDR3 has 15 amino acids.

V and J are TRBV28 and TRBJ1-2, with 8 bases lining up with TRBD1. Germline loops: CDR1 MDHEN, CDR2 SYDVKM. V was clipped by 3 bases and J by 4 bases; unmatched bases: 4. This CDR3 contains 14 residues. In DNA, the CDR3 is TGTGCCAGCAGTTTCAGGGGGCTTGGCTATGGCTACACCTTC. Translated: CASSFRGLGYGYTF.

V and J are TRBV7-3 and TRBJ2-7; 9 positions match TRBD2. V dropped 2 bases and J dropped 4; count of bases not matched to a gene: 6. The CDR3 extends over 15 amino acids. CDR1 is SGHTA, CDR2 FQGTGA, per germline. The CDR3 coding sequence is TGTGCCAGCAGCTTAGCACCTAGCGGGGTATACGAGCAGTACTTC. Its translation is CASSLAPSGVYEQYF.

The V call is TRBV28, the J call TRBJ1-2; 7 bases fit TRBD1. V lost 7 bases to trimming and J lost 4 bases; unmatched junction nucleotides: 9. Per the germline V gene, CDR1 is MDHEN and CDR2 is SYDVKM. The CDR3 spans 14 residues. This chain's CDR3 is CASTGWGQSYGYTF. The CDR3 DNA follows: TGTGCCAGCACCGGATGGGGACAGAGCTATGGCTACACCTTC.

This chain connects TRBV6-5 to TRBJ2-7, with D tentatively TRBD1 (6 bases). Per germline, CDR1 MNHEY and CDR2 SVGAGI. V shed 5 bases and J shed 0 bases, with 11 bases lying between them. The CDR3 has 14 residues. The CDR3 region has the DNA TGTGCCAGCAGTACTCAGGGGAGCTCCTACGAGCAGTACTTC. Translating it yields CASSTQGSSYEQYF.

V and J are TRBV28 and TRBJ1-1, with D unresolved. Per germline, CDR1 MDHEN and CDR2 SYDVKM. Trimming removed 1 base at V and 7 bases at J, with 4 bases between. The CDR3 sequence is 11 residues long. In nucleotides, the CDR3 is TGTGCCAGCAGTTTATACTATGAAGCTTTCTTT. Translation gives CASSLYYEAFF.

The CDR3: CASSLWGLAGKTQYF. CDR3 in DNA: TGTGCCAGCAGTTTATGGGGACTAGCGGGGAAGACCCAGTACTTC. The chain combines TRBV28 with TRBJ2-5; 13 bases are shared with TRBD2. V was clipped by 0 bases and J by 6 bases; unmatched bases: 1. Germline V lookup: CDR1 MDHEN, CDR2 SYDVKM. This CDR3 region has 15 residues.

Note on this clone: The same CDR3 arises from other DNA sequences in this sample as well. This chain uses TRBV9 with TRBJ2-1; 7 nucleotides line up with TRBD1. The length of the CDR3 is 15 residues. In germline, CDR1 is SGDLS, CDR2 YYNGEE. The V and J ends lost 0 bases and 0 bases, in that order; junction bases with no gene match: 0. The CDR3 sequence is CASSVAGGSYNEQFF. The CDR3 bases are TGTGCCAGCAGCGTAGCAGGGGGCTCCTACAATGAGCAGTTCTTC.

The chain combines TRBV29-1 with TRBJ2-5, with a tentative D call TRBD1 (6 bases). V shed 0 bases and J shed 1 base, with 12 bases lying between them. Germline V lookup: CDR1 SQVTM, CDR2 ANQGSEA. This CDR3 contains 15 residues. In DNA, the CDR3 is TGCAGCGTTGAAGATCAGGGGTCTCCCCAAGAGACCCAGTACTTC. As protein: CSVEDQGSPQETQYF.

The chain links TRBV9 to TRBJ2-4; tentatively, D is TRBD1 (6 bases). V was pared by 3 bases and J by 6 bases, with 25 bases between. Germline V gene sequence: CDR1 SGDLS, CDR2 YYNGEE. The CDR3 is made up of 18 amino acids. CDR3 in amino acids: CASSGTANKGDNRNIQYF. CDR3 DNA: TGTGCCAGCAGCGGGACTGCTAATAAGGGGGATAATCGAAACATTCAGTACTTC. Complete variable domain (other parts from reference TRBV9 and TRBJ2-4): DSGVTQTPKHLITATGQRVTLRCSPRSGDLSVYWYQQSLDQGLQFLIQYYNGEERAKGNILERFSAQQFPDLHSELNLSSLELGDSALYFCASSGTANKGDNRNIQYFGAGTRLSVL.

This chain connects TRBV25-1 to TRBJ1-4, with TRBD1 matching 11 bases. This CDR3 has 15 residues. Germline assignment: CDR1 MGHDK and CDR2 SYGVNS. After removal of 5 bases from V and 5 bases from J, the junction contained 4 bases not matched to a gene. CDR3 nucleotide sequence: TGTGCCAGCAGTAGGACAGGGGGCCCGAATGAAAAACTGTTTTTT. Translation: CASSRTGGPNEKLFF.

The V call is TRBV19, the J call TRBJ2-3; TRBD2 matches 13 bases. The CDR3 length is 16 residues. After removal of 6 bases from V and 3 bases from J, the junction contained 6 bases not matched to a gene. Germline CDR1 LNHDA, CDR2 SQIVND (reference sequence). The CDR3 here is CASRLTSGGMTDTQYF. In nucleotides, the CDR3 is TGTGCCAGTAGGCTGACTAGCGGGGGGATGACAGATACGCAGTATTTT.

The chain joins TRBV6-6 to TRBJ1-2; TRBD1 agrees at 9 bases. Unmatched junction bases numbered 4, after V lost 5 bases and J lost 3 bases. Germline V lookup: CDR1 MNHNY, CDR2 SVGAGI (reference sequence). The CDR3 is made up of 14 amino acids. The CDR3 DNA is TGTGCCAGCAGTACAGGGGGCTGGGACTATGGCTACACCTTC. Translating gives CASSTGGWDYGYTF.

The gene calls are TRBV7-8 and TRBJ2-3, with TRBD2 matching over 8 bases. CDR3 size: 16 residues. In germline, CDR1 is SGHVS, CDR2 FQNEAQ. After removal of 3 bases from V and 4 bases from J, the junction contained 9 bases not matched to a gene. CDR3 nucleotide sequence: TGTGCCAGCAGCTTTTCCGGGACTAGGGCTTCAGATACGCAGTATTTT. Encoded protein: CASSFSGTRASDTQYF.

V usage is TRBV9 and J usage is TRBJ2-1; 7 bases line up with TRBD1. V lost 3 bases and J lost 0; bases outside the gene matches: 12. The CDR3 has 18 residues. CDR1 SGDLS and CDR2 YYNGEE come from the germline V gene. This CDR3 reads CASSGYGGQRYSYNEQFF. CDR3 coding DNA: TGTGCCAGCAGCGGCTATGGGGGACAGCGATACTCCTACAATGAGCAGTTCTTC.

CDR3 DNA: TGCGCCAGCAGTGAGATCGGGACAGAGGGAACCCAGTACTTC. This codes for CASSEIGTEGTQYF. The chain joins TRBV10-2 to TRBJ2-5, with 7 positions matching TRBD1. The germline CDR1 and CDR2 sequences are WSHSY and SAAADI. J lost 8 bases, V lost 2 bases, and 8 bases had no gene match. The CDR3 has 14 residues.

The V gene is TRBV29-1, the J gene TRBJ2-1; D not certain. Deletions cut 3 bases from V and 2 bases from J, with 17 bases between. Germline V gives CDR1 SQVTM, CDR2 ANQGSEA. The CDR3 is 16 residues long. CDR3 DNA sequence: TGCAGCGTTGATGGTGACGGGTATAGGACCTACAATGAGCAGTTCTTC. Protein product: CSVDGDGYRTYNEQFF.